This T cell receptor (beta chain) was sequenced in a study of OX40 agonist ivuxolimab in advanced cancers. The germline CDR1 and CDR2 sequences are MGHDK and SYGVNS. The CDR3 extends over 14 amino acids. V was clipped by 4 bases and J by 5 bases, with 12 bases between them. The sample holds a few counts of this clone. The repertoire was sequenced with immunoSEQ multiplex PCR; TCRdb's copy has only in-frame clones and lacks some. Here the sample spans over 15,000 clones, about four fifths being singletons. The sample was CD4+ or CD8+ T cells sorted from blood, taken in a trial of the OX40 agonist ivuxolimab. The chain couples TRBV25-1 to TRBJ2-1; D gene uncertain. The clonotype comes from an adult with an advanced solid tumor such as melanoma, head and neck, liver or kidney cancer. The CDR3 DNA sequence: TGTGCCAGCAGTGCCCCCCCGATTGACAATGAGCAGTTCTTC. This gives the protein CASSAPPIDNEQFF.